These T cell receptor beta chains were read from a single sample in a study of cytomegalovirus exposure and HLA in healthy donors. Data came from immunoSEQ multiplex PCR; TCRdb stores just in-frame clones and leaves some out. The sample includes roughly 150,000 clones, about 68% seen only once; the top ten take less than 3%. The sequencing sample was made of PBMCs. The receptor source for this set is a female donor in good health and CMV-seronegative. The CDR3 runs from the conserved cysteine through the conserved F or W. Each record gives: D gene, CDR3 length, V gene, clone size, J gene, CDR3 DNA, CDR3 protein. The D gene is left open where the match is weak. Clone size is shown for a subset of rows, as once, few, many or a class of expanded clone.

D gene: -
CDR3 length: 11
V gene: TRBV7-2
clone size: -
J gene: TRBJ2-7
CDR3 DNA: TGTGCCAGCAGCCTGTCCTACGAGCAGTACTTC
CDR3 protein: CASSLSYEQYF

D gene: -
CDR3 length: 14
V gene: TRBV6-5
clone size: -
J gene: TRBJ2-6
CDR3 DNA: TGTGCCAGCAGTTACGAGGTACGGGCCAACGTCCTGACTTTC
CDR3 protein: CASSYEVRANVLTF

D gene: TRBD1
CDR3 length: 15
V gene: TRBV6-1
clone size: once
J gene: TRBJ1-2
CDR3 DNA: TGTGCCAGCAGTGGTGACAGGGACTTCAACTATGGCTACACCTTC
CDR3 protein: CASSGDRDFNYGYTF

D gene: TRBD1
CDR3 length: 15
V gene: TRBV19
clone size: -
J gene: TRBJ2-7
CDR3 DNA: TGTGCCAGTAGTATAGTCCGACAGGGGGCCTACGAGCAGTACTTC
CDR3 protein: CASSIVRQGAYEQYF

D gene: -
CDR3 length: 14
V gene: TRBV28
clone size: few
J gene: TRBJ2-7
CDR3 DNA: TGTGCCAGCGTTAAGGACACCGGTCTGAGGGAGCAGTACTTC
CDR3 protein: CASVKDTGLREQYF

D gene: TRBD1
CDR3 length: 18
V gene: TRBV18
clone size: -
J gene: TRBJ2-6
CDR3 DNA: TGTGCCAGCTCTCGGACAGGTCCTCGTAGCTCTGGGGCCAACGTCCTGACTTTC
CDR3 protein: CASSRTGPRSSGANVLTF

D gene: TRBD1
CDR3 length: 16
V gene: TRBV19
clone size: -
J gene: TRBJ1-4
CDR3 DNA: TGTGCCAGTAGTAGGGACAGGGGAGGAACTAATGAAAAACTGTTTTTT
CDR3 protein: CASSRDRGGTNEKLFF

D gene: -
CDR3 length: 14
V gene: TRBV7-9
clone size: -
J gene: TRBJ2-7
CDR3 DNA: TGTGCCAGCAGCCCAGGCCGGGACACCTACGAGCAGTACTTC
CDR3 protein: CASSPGRDTYEQYF

D gene: TRBD2
CDR3 length: 15
V gene: TRBV6-5
clone size: -
J gene: TRBJ2-3
CDR3 DNA: TGTGCCAGCAGTCCCAGCGGGGCGAGCACAGATACGCAGTATTTT
CDR3 protein: CASSPSGASTDTQYF

D gene: TRBD1
CDR3 length: 16
V gene: TRBV5-8
clone size: -
J gene: TRBJ1-1
CDR3 DNA: TGTGCCAGCAGTTATGGACGACAGGGTTGGGACACTGAAGCTTTCTTT
CDR3 protein: CASSYGRQGWDTEAFF

D gene: TRBD1
CDR3 length: 15
V gene: TRBV11-2
clone size: -
J gene: TRBJ2-7
CDR3 DNA: TGTGCCAGCAGCTCTCTGGACAGGGGGTCTCACGAGCAGTACTTC
CDR3 protein: CASSSLDRGSHEQYF

D gene: TRBD1
CDR3 length: 14
V gene: TRBV28
clone size: -
J gene: TRBJ1-5
CDR3 DNA: TGTGCCAGCAAGAATGGACAGGGTGGACAGCCCCAGCATTTT
CDR3 protein: CASKNGQGGQPQHF

D gene: TRBD2
CDR3 length: 14
V gene: TRBV13
clone size: -
J gene: TRBJ2-1
CDR3 DNA: TGTGCCAGCAGCCTAATAGCGGGGGACAATGAGCAGTTCTTC
CDR3 protein: CASSLIAGDNEQFF

D gene: TRBD1
CDR3 length: 14
V gene: TRBV6-6
clone size: -
J gene: TRBJ1-5
CDR3 DNA: TGTGCCAGCTGGACAGGGACGGCCAATCAGCCCCAGCATTTT
CDR3 protein: CASWTGTANQPQHF

D gene: -
CDR3 length: 14
V gene: TRBV4-1
clone size: -
J gene: TRBJ2-7
CDR3 DNA: TGCGCCAGCAGCCAAACGACAGGCTCCTACGAGCAGTACTTC
CDR3 protein: CASSQTTGSYEQYF

D gene: TRBD2
CDR3 length: 15
V gene: TRBV5-1
clone size: few
J gene: TRBJ2-5
CDR3 DNA: TGCGCCAGCAGCCGCGGACTAGCGGGAGTAGAGACCCAGTACTTC
CDR3 protein: CASSRGLAGVETQYF

D gene: TRBD1
CDR3 length: 14
V gene: TRBV7-3
clone size: -
J gene: TRBJ2-2
CDR3 DNA: TGTGCCAGCAGCTCGCAGGGGGCCGACGGGGAGCTGTTTTTT
CDR3 protein: CASSSQGADGELFF

D gene: -
CDR3 length: 15
V gene: TRBV19
clone size: few
J gene: TRBJ2-7
CDR3 DNA: TGTGCCAGTAGTATCGGCCGGCGGAGGTTGGGCGAGCAGTACTTC
CDR3 protein: CASSIGRRRLGEQYF

D gene: -
CDR3 length: 16
V gene: TRBV18
clone size: -
J gene: TRBJ1-3
CDR3 DNA: TGTGCCAGCTCACCCCTTGAGGATTACTCTGGAAACACCATATATTTT
CDR3 protein: CASSPLEDYSGNTIYF

D gene: -
CDR3 length: 14
V gene: TRBV4-1
clone size: -
J gene: TRBJ2-5
CDR3 DNA: TGCGCCAGCAGCCAAGACAGGGGACGGGAGACCCAGTACTTC
CDR3 protein: CASSQDRGRETQYF

D gene: -
CDR3 length: 13
V gene: TRBV30
clone size: few
J gene: TRBJ2-7
CDR3 DNA: TGTGCCTGGACATCCCCCAGCTCCTACGAGCAGTACTTC
CDR3 protein: CAWTSPSSYEQYF

D gene: -
CDR3 length: 18
V gene: TRBV4-1
clone size: few
J gene: TRBJ2-4
CDR3 DNA: TGCGCCAGCAGCCAAGGGTGGGGCGGGGCTCTGGCCAAAAACATTCAGTACTTC
CDR3 protein: CASSQGWGGALAKNIQYF

D gene: -
CDR3 length: 13
V gene: TRBV30
clone size: once
J gene: TRBJ1-6
CDR3 DNA: TGTGCCTGGGACAGACGGATTAATTCACCCCTCCACTTT
CDR3 protein: CAWDRRINSPLHF

D gene: TRBD1
CDR3 length: 14
V gene: TRBV7-2
clone size: -
J gene: TRBJ2-5
CDR3 DNA: TGTGCCAGCAGCTTAGCAGGGGGCGGCGAGACCCAGTACTTC
CDR3 protein: CASSLAGGGETQYF

D gene: -
CDR3 length: 17
V gene: TRBV4-3
clone size: -
J gene: TRBJ1-2
CDR3 DNA: TGCGCCAGCAGCCAAGAGGTCCGAGGACTAGCTAACTATGGCTACACCTTC
CDR3 protein: CASSQEVRGLANYGYTF

D gene: TRBD1
CDR3 length: 15
V gene: TRBV19
clone size: few
J gene: TRBJ2-6
CDR3 DNA: TGTGCCAGTAGTGTTACAGGGGCTGGGGCCAACGTCCTGACTTTC
CDR3 protein: CASSVTGAGANVLTF

D gene: TRBD1
CDR3 length: 14
V gene: TRBV19
clone size: -
J gene: TRBJ1-3
CDR3 DNA: TGTGCCAGTAGCACAGGGGGCAACGGAAACACCATATATTTT
CDR3 protein: CASSTGGNGNTIYF

D gene: -
CDR3 length: 14
V gene: TRBV7-2
clone size: -
J gene: TRBJ2-2
CDR3 DNA: TGTGCCAGCAGCCTGAACAGGAACACCGGGGAGCTGTTTTTT
CDR3 protein: CASSLNRNTGELFF

D gene: -
CDR3 length: 14
V gene: TRBV4-3
clone size: -
J gene: TRBJ2-5
CDR3 DNA: TGCGCCAGCAGCCAAGATCACACGTCGGAGACCCAGTACTTC
CDR3 protein: CASSQDHTSETQYF